The rows below give T cell receptor beta chains drawn from one sample of a study of blood T cell repertoires in COVID-19. Some clones are missing from TCRdb's copy, which holds only in-frame ones; the method was immunoSEQ multiplex PCR. Here the sample spans 350,000 to 550,000 clones, about 89% being singletons. Input material: peripheral blood. Receptors were obtained from a woman aged 25 to 45 with acute or convalescent COVID-19. Each CDR3 is given without its conserved first and last residue.

TRBJ1-2	TRBV7-3	ASSPDRGTGYGYT
TRBJ2-2	TRBV11-3	ASSRGGGGELF
TRBJ2-2	TRBV12-3/TRBV12-4	ASQGQGGGELF
TRBJ1-3	TRBV3-1/TRBV3-2	ASSQEGTGLRGNTIY
TRBJ2-7	TRBV6-1	ASSAKGRGKSYEQY
TRBJ2-3	TRBV5-1	ASSLGLTSTDTQY
TRBJ1-1	TRBV11-2	ASTYQGATEAF
TRBJ2-3	TRBV5-4	ASSLRLRGTTDTQY
TRBJ2-2	TRBV2	ASRGRGRVDGELF
TRBJ1-2	TRBV7-3	ASSPGTGFDYGYT
TRBJ2-3	TRBV10-1	ASSRRQGRTDTQY
TRBJ2-5	TRBV14	ASSQDLPRGAETQY
TRBJ2-7	TRBV3-1/TRBV3-2	ASSQGQAQQY
TRBJ2-1	TRBV10-3	AISESGHYNEQF
TRBJ1-1	TRBV9	ASSLSWGGTEAF
TRBJ2-7	TRBV18	ASSMGQGAYEQY
TRBJ2-5	TRBV24-1	ATSDPGGQETQY
TRBJ2-5	TRBV12-5	ASVWTSGGAETQY
TRBJ1-5	TRBV24-1	ATSEAGRAVDQPQH
TRBJ1-6	TRBV27	ASSKMGLSPLH
TRBJ1-2	TRBV11-2	ASSLGRQGTAYGYT
TRBJ2-1	TRBV6-5	ASSSVAGRGYNEQF
TRBJ2-1	TRBV5-1	ASRFGGESYNEQF
TRBJ1-6	TRBV5-1	ASSWDSPYNSPLH
TRBJ2-4	TRBV30	AWRPRLAGVHLAKNIQY
TRBJ1-2	TRBV6-5	ASSPGGETYYGYT
TRBJ2-7	TRBV30	AWSPPGQEFYEQY
TRBJ2-6	TRBV10-3	AISDAPGQGPGANVLT
TRBJ2-1	TRBV5-4	ASSPTGINEQF
TRBJ1-2	TRBV2	ASTLNYGYT
TRBJ2-2	TRBV18	ASSLGRDTGELF
TRBJ2-7	TRBV5-5	ASSLGIAGATSEQY
TRBJ1-2	TRBV6-1	ASSEGFGGEYGYT
TRBJ2-3	TRBV5-6	ASSLWGDTDTQY
TRBJ2-5	TRBV6-5	ASSYTPGHRGETQY
TRBJ1-5	TRBV24-1	ATSDSGRDSNQPQH
TRBJ2-3	TRBV19	ASSTSGGTDTQY
TRBJ1-5	TRBV19	ASSIDRVGQPQH
TRBJ2-3	TRBV5-4	ASSPRLSGGSDTQY
TRBJ1-1	TRBV27	ASSPSNLNTEAF
TRBJ1-2	TRBV6-5	ASLSRGNPFGYT
TRBJ2-2	TRBV27	ASSPNRGTGELF
TRBJ2-2	TRBV7-8	ASSIKPGVSTGELF
TRBJ1-6	TRBV6-6	ASSQGDTRRTLH
TRBJ2-3	TRBV24-1	ATSDTGQGFPDTQY
TRBJ1-5	TRBV12-5	ASGLWGLSNQPQH
TRBJ2-2	TRBV27	ASSSPWPGQGRLF
TRBJ1-6	TRBV6-5	ASSRDSFGNSPLH